This is a list of T cell receptor beta chains from one sample in a study of blood T cell repertoires in COVID-19. Sequenced by immunoSEQ multiplex PCR; TCRdb stores in-frame clones only, minus some. In the table there are approximately 93,000 clones, around 88% of which are singletons. The source material was peripheral blood. These receptor sequences come from a man between 60 and 75 years old with acute or convalescent COVID-19. Each CDR3 is given with its conserved first and last residue. A D gene is named only where the DNA matches it firmly.

d_call | cdr3_length | v_call | cdr3_aa
- | 13 | TRBV6-5 | CASSSEQGYEQYF
- | 11 | TRBV20-1 | CSALTGDTQYF
- | 16 | TRBV19 | CASSSLPWSVNSPLHF
TRBD1 | 17 | TRBV7-8 | CASSFLGQGALGDTIYF
- | 13 | TRBV11-3 | CASSLGANSPLHF
- | 11 | TRBV5-4 | CASSFHGEQYF
TRBD1 | 16 | TRBV2 | CASSIRQGGLGGELFF
TRBD1 | 14 | TRBV7-6 | CASSRGDRDNEQFF
TRBD1 | 15 | TRBV25-1 | CASRDDRGQAGELFF
- | 15 | TRBV7-2 | CASSFPSDRLGGYTF
- | 11 | TRBV20-1 | CSAADPYEQYF
- | 15 | TRBV6-6 | CASSTRRRSSYEQYF
TRBD1 | 16 | TRBV4-1 | CASSKGQGVMNTEAFF
- | 15 | TRBV19 | CASQDREYSNQPQHF
- | 14 | TRBV7-2 | CASSLGPGNTEAFF
- | 15 | TRBV10-3 | CAISESGGMNTEAFF
TRBD1 | 16 | TRBV3-1/TRBV3-2 | CASSQSDRRSTDTQYF
TRBD1 | 16 | TRBV9 | CASSVVEGASTGELFF
- | 13 | TRBV30 | CAWSQQGRTEAFF
- | 13 | TRBV5-1 | CASNKRLGETQYF
TRBD1 | 16 | TRBV19 | CASSMGLGTGIGEQYF
- | 14 | TRBV5-1 | CASSLTRDPYEQYF
- | 15 | TRBV7-6 | CASSLDTRPDNEQFF
- | 14 | TRBV25-1 | CASSAGGGNQPQHF
TRBD1 | 15 | TRBV6-5 | CASINRDRGSYGYTF
- | 14 | TRBV18 | CASSGKTVQETQYF
TRBD1 | 14 | TRBV4-2 | CASSQVDRGTEAFF
- | 15 | TRBV5-1 | CASSLDGRVGNTIYF
- | 15 | TRBV11-2 | CASSHSGTDTYEQYF
- | 14 | TRBV5-1 | CASSPQGSSYEQYF
- | 13 | TRBV18 | CASSRDGAYEQYF
- | 17 | TRBV6-1 | CASSEGVGRRSGNTIYF
- | 14 | TRBV6-1 | CASSEAGGDYGYTF
TRBD1 | 16 | TRBV15 | CATSRPVGQVNQPQHF
- | 15 | TRBV12-5 | CASGLGQNSNQPQHF
- | 16 | TRBV3-1/TRBV3-2 | CASSPLTPGTNEKLFF
TRBD2 | 18 | TRBV5-1 | CASSLGPGLAGGYNEQFF
TRBD1 | 15 | TRBV5-1 | CASRETGTTNEKLFF
TRBD2 | 15 | TRBV7-9 | CASSLAGGLTHEQYF
TRBD2 | 14 | TRBV6-2/TRBV6-3 | CASSRLAGVGEQFF
TRBD2 | 19 | TRBV7-3 | CASSQRGLSAGGPSDTQYF
- | 16 | TRBV29-1 | CSVELLGAGETDTQYF
- | 17 | TRBV6-1 | CASSEGYHSLGSQPQHF
- | 13 | TRBV6-2/TRBV6-3 | CASSYGGQQPQHF
TRBD1 | 15 | TRBV29-1 | CSAKRQGESGETQYF
TRBD2 | 15 | TRBV4-1 | CASSQVRGFTDTQYF
- | 14 | TRBV5-1 | CASSLGTSTDTQYF
TRBD1 | 14 | TRBV9 | CASSTRQGAHEQYF
- | 14 | TRBV5-1 | CASSTDILNTEAFF
TRBD2 | 16 | TRBV5-1 | CASASELAGVEGEQYF
TRBD1 | 16 | TRBV5-1 | CASSFGTAVSGNTIYF
TRBD1 | 15 | TRBV5-8 | CASRRDRVSNQPQHF
- | 13 | TRBV11-3 | CASSLLPQGYQYF